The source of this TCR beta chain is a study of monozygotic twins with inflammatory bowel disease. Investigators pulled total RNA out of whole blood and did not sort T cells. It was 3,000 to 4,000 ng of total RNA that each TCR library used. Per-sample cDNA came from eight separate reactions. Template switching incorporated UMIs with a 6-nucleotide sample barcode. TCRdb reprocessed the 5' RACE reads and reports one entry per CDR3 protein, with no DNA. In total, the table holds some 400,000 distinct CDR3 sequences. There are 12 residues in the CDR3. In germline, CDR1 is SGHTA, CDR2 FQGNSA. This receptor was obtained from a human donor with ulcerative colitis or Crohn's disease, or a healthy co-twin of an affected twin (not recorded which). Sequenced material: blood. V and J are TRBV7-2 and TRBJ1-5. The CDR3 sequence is CASSLASQPQHF.